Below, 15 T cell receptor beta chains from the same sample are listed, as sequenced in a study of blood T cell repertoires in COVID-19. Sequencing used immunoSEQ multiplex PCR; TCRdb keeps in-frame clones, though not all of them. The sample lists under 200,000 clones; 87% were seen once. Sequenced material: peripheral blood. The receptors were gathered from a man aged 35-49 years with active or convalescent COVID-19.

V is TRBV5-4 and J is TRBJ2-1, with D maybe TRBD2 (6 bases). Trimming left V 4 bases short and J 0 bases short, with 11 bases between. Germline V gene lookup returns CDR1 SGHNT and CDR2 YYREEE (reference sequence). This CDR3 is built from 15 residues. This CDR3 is CASSADYSSYNEQFF. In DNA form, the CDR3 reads TGTGCCAGCAGCGCGGACTATAGCTCCTACAATGAGCAGTTCTTC. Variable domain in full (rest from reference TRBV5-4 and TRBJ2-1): ETGVTQSPTHLIKTRGQQVTLRCSSQSGHNTVSWYQQALGQGPQFIFQYYREEENGRGNFPPRFSGLQFPNYSSELNVNALELDDSALYLCASSADYSSYNEQFFGPGTRLTVL.

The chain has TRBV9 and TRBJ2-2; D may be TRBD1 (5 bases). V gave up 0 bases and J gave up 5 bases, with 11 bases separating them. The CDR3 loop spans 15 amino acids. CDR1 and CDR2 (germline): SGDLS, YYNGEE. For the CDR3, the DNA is TGTGCCAGCAGCGTAGAATCCACAGGAACCGGGGAGCTGTTTTTT. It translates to CASSVESTGTGELFF.

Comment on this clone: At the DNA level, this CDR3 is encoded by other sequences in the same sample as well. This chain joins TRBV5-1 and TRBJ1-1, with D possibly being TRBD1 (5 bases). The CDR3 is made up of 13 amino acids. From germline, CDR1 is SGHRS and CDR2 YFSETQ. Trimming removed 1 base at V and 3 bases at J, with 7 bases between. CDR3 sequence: CASSLTGDTEAFF. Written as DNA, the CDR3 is TGCGCCAGCAGCTTGACGGGGGACACTGAAGCTTTCTTT.

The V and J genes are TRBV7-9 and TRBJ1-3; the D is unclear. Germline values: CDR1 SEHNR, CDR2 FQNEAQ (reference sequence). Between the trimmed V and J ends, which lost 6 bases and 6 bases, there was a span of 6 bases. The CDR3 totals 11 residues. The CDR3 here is CASRGPNTIYF. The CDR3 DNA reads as TGTGCCAGCAGGGGCCCAAACACCATATATTTT.

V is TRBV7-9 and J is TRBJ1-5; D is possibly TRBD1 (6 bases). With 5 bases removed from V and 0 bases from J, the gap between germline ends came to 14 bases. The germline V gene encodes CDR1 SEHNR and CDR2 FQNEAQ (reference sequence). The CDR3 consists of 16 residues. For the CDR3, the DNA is TGTGCCAGCAGCACCGGACAGCCTTATAGCAATCAGCCCCAGCATTTT. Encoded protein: CASSTGQPYSNQPQHF. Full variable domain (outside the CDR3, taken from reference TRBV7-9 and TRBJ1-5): DTGVSQNPRHKITKRGQNVTFRCDPISEHNRLYWYRQTLGQGPEFLTYFQNEAQLEKSRLLSDRFSAERPKGSFSTLEIQRTEQGDSAMYLCASSTGQPYSNQPQHFGDGTRLSIL.

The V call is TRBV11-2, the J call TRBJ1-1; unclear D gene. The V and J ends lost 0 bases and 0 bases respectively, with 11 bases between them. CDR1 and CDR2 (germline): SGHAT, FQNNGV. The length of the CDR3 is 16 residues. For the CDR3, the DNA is TGTGCCAGCAGCTTAGATCGCGGGAATTTGAACACTGAAGCTTTCTTT. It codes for CASSLDRGNLNTEAFF.

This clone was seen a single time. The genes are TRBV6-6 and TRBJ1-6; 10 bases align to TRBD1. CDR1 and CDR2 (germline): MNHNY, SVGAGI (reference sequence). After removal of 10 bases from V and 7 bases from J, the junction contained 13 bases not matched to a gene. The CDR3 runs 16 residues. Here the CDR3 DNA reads TGTGCCACCCGGATAGAGATGGGACAGGGGAATTCACCCCTCCACTTT. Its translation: CATRIEMGQGNSPLHF.

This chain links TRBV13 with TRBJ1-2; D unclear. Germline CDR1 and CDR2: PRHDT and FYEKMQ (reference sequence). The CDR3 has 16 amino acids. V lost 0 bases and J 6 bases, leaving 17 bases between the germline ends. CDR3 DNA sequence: TGTGCCAGCAGCTTAGGCAAGAGACCGGGGAGGGATGGCTACACCTTC. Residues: CASSLGKRPGRDGYTF.

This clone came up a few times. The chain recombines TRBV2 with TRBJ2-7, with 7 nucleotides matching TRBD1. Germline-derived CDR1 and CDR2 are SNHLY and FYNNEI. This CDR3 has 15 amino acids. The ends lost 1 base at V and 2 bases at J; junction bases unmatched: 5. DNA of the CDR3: TGTGCCAGCAGTGAAGTCTCACAGGGGCCCTACGAGCAGTACTTC. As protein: CASSEVSQGPYEQYF.

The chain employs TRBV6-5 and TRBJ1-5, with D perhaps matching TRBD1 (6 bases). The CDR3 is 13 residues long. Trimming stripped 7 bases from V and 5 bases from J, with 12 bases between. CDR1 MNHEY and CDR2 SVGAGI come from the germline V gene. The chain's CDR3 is CASMDSLYQPQHF. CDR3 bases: TGTGCCAGCATGGACAGTCTCTATCAGCCCCAGCATTTT.

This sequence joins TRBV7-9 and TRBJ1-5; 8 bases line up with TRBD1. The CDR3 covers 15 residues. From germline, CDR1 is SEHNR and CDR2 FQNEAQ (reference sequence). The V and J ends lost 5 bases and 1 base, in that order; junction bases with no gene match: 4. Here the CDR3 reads CASSAQGGSNQPQHF. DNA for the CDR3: TGTGCCAGCAGCGCACAGGGGGGCAGCAATCAGCCCCAGCATTTT.

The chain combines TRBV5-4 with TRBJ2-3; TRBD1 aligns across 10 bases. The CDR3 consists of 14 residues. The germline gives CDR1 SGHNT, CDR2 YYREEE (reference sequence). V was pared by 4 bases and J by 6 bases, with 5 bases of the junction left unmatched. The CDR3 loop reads CASSLTGGIDTQYF. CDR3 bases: TGTGCCAGCAGCCTGACAGGGGGCATCGATACGCAGTATTTT. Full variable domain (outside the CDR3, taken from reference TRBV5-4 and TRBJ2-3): ETGVTQSPTHLIKTRGQQVTLRCSSQSGHNTVSWYQQALGQGPQFIFQYYREEENGRGNFPPRFSGLQFPNYSSELNVNALELDDSALYLCASSLTGGIDTQYFGPGTRLTVL.

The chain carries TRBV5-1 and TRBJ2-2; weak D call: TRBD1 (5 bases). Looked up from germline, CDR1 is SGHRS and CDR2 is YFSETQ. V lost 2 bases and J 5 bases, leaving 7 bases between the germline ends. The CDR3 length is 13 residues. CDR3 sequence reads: CASSFRETGELFF. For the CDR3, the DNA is TGCGCCAGCAGCTTCAGGGAAACCGGGGAGCTGTTTTTT.

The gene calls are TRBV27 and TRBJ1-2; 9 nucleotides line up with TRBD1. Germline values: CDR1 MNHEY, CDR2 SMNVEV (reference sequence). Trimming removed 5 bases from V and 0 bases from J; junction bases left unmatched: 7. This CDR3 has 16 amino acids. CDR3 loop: CASSPLTGGANYGYTF. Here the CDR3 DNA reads TGTGCCAGCAGTCCTCTGACAGGGGGAGCTAACTATGGCTACACCTTC.

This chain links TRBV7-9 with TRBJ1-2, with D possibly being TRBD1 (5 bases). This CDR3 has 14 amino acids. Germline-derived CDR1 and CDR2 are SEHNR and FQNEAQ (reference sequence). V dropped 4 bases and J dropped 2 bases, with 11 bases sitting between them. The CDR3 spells CASSYGEGNYGYTF. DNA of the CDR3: TGTGCCAGCAGCTATGGGGAGGGGAACTATGGCTACACCTTC.